The entry below describes one T cell receptor (beta chain). The PCR used 60 Vbeta and 13 Jbeta primers. TCRdb's table, derived via immunoSEQ multiplex PCR, lists solely in-frame clones and lacks some. This table holds under 95,000 clones, over 60% found once. This sample stems from a study of cytomegalovirus exposure and HLA in healthy donors. The CDR3 sequence is 11 residues long. Germline assignment: CDR1 MNHNS and CDR2 SASEGT. V lost 6 bases and J 5 bases, leaving 7 bases between the germline ends. The receptor was derived from a male donor in good health and CMV-seronegative. The sequenced material came from PBMCs. The rearrangement uses TRBV6-1 and TRBJ2-5, with no clear D. This chain's CDR3 is CASRETETQYF. In DNA form, the CDR3 reads TGTGCCAGCAGGGAAACTGAGACCCAGTACTTC.